Listed below are T cell receptor beta chains from one sample, sequenced in a study of T-cell reconstitution after alpha-beta-depleted transplantation in children. Via MiXCR, TCRdb re-called the PCR reads, giving one row per CDR3 protein. The data contain about half a million distinct CDR3 sequences, about 12% of them singletons. This sample comprised PBMCs from the stem cell graft donor, obtained from the stem cell graft. The source of these receptors is a human donor who donated a stem cell graft to a child with combined immunodeficiency. Each CDR3 is given with its conserved first and last residue. Fields, in order: CDR3 DNA, CDR3 protein, CDR3 length, D gene, clone size, V gene, J gene. D genes are given only for firm matches. Some rows mark clone size as missing; the rest say once, few, many or name a class of expanded clone.

CDR3nt: TGTGCCAGCAGCCAAGCAGGGAGACATCAGCCCCAGCATTTT; CDR3aa: CASSQAGRHQPQHF; len: 14; d_gene: .; abundance: many; v_gene: TRBV4-2; j_gene: TRBJ1-5
CDR3nt: TGCAGTGCTTCTGAACAAGCTAACTATGGCTACACCTTC; CDR3aa: CSASEQANYGYTF; len: 13; d_gene: .; abundance: many; v_gene: TRBV20-1; j_gene: TRBJ1-2
CDR3nt: TGTGCCAGCAGCGACCGAGGGGGCTATTCCACAGATACGCAGTATTTT; CDR3aa: CASSDRGGYSTDTQYF; len: 16; d_gene: TRBD1; abundance: many; v_gene: TRBV9; j_gene: TRBJ2-3
CDR3nt: TGCAGCGTTGTAAAGGGTAACACTGAAGCTTTCTTT; CDR3aa: CSVVKGNTEAFF; len: 12; d_gene: .; abundance: .; v_gene: TRBV29-1; j_gene: TRBJ1-1
CDR3nt: TGTGCCAGCAGCTTATCGGGAAGGGAGAATTCACCCCTCCACTTT; CDR3aa: CASSLSGRENSPLHF; len: 15; d_gene: .; abundance: many; v_gene: TRBV7-3; j_gene: TRBJ1-6
CDR3nt: TGTGCCAGCAGCTTAGAGGACGACAGGACACACGGGGCGGCTGAAGCTTTCTTT; CDR3aa: CASSLEDDRTHGAAEAFF; len: 18; d_gene: .; abundance: .; v_gene: TRBV11-1; j_gene: TRBJ1-1
CDR3nt: TGCGCCAGCAGCCAAGACTTCCCAGGACAGGGCTACGAGCAGTACTTC; CDR3aa: CASSQDFPGQGYEQYF; len: 16; d_gene: TRBD1; abundance: .; v_gene: TRBV4-3; j_gene: TRBJ2-7
CDR3nt: TGCAGCGTTGAAGGAGGGAGGAATTACGAGCAGTACTTC; CDR3aa: CSVEGGRNYEQYF; len: 13; d_gene: .; abundance: few; v_gene: TRBV29-1; j_gene: TRBJ2-7
CDR3nt: TGTGCCAGCAGTTTAGCGCTGTCAGGGGGAGTGTACGAGCAGTACTTC; CDR3aa: CASSLALSGGVYEQYF; len: 16; d_gene: TRBD1; abundance: many; v_gene: TRBV12-3/TRBV12-4; j_gene: TRBJ2-7
CDR3nt: TGTGCCAGCAGCTGGACTAGCGGGGAGTTAGGTACGCAGTATTTT; CDR3aa: CASSWTSGELGTQYF; len: 15; d_gene: TRBD2; abundance: few; v_gene: TRBV7-2; j_gene: TRBJ2-3
CDR3nt: TGTGCCAGCAGTGAAGCGGCGCGTACAGATACGCAGTATTTT; CDR3aa: CASSEAARTDTQYF; len: 14; d_gene: .; abundance: .; v_gene: TRBV28; j_gene: TRBJ2-3
CDR3nt: TGTGCCAGCAGCTATGGGACAGGGCCCCAAGAGACCCAGTACTTC; CDR3aa: CASSYGTGPQETQYF; len: 15; d_gene: TRBD1; abundance: few; v_gene: TRBV5-8; j_gene: TRBJ2-5
CDR3nt: TGTGCCATCAGTCCGAAGGGACAGTACAATGAGCAGTTCTTC; CDR3aa: CAISPKGQYNEQFF; len: 14; d_gene: TRBD1; abundance: many; v_gene: TRBV10-3; j_gene: TRBJ2-1
CDR3nt: TGCAGCGTGCTCCAAGAGACCCAGTACTTC; CDR3aa: CSVLQETQYF; len: 10; d_gene: .; abundance: many; v_gene: TRBV29-1; j_gene: TRBJ2-5
CDR3nt: TGTGCCAGCAGTTCGACGGGCGTAAGGGGCCAAGAGACCCAGTACTTC; CDR3aa: CASSSTGVRGQETQYF; len: 16; d_gene: .; abundance: many; v_gene: TRBV28; j_gene: TRBJ2-5
CDR3nt: TGTGCCAGCAGCTTGTCACCGGACCGCACAGATACGCAGTATTTT; CDR3aa: CASSLSPDRTDTQYF; len: 15; d_gene: .; abundance: few; v_gene: TRBV5-5; j_gene: TRBJ2-3
CDR3nt: TGTGCCAGCAGCCCCTACATACAGGTCCGAGGGGAGACCCAGTACTTC; CDR3aa: CASSPYIQVRGETQYF; len: 16; d_gene: .; abundance: .; v_gene: TRBV5-8; j_gene: TRBJ2-5
CDR3nt: TGCAGTGCTAGTGGGGGGACAGCTGGAAACACCATATATTTT; CDR3aa: CSASGGTAGNTIYF; len: 14; d_gene: TRBD1; abundance: .; v_gene: TRBV20-1; j_gene: TRBJ1-3
CDR3nt: TGCGCCAGCAGCATCGGGGAGAGCTCCTACAATGAGCAGTTCTTC; CDR3aa: CASSIGESSYNEQFF; len: 15; d_gene: .; abundance: many; v_gene: TRBV4-3; j_gene: TRBJ2-1
CDR3nt: TGTGCCAGCTCACCACAAGGGGGGGGCAATCAGCCCCAGCATTTT; CDR3aa: CASSPQGGGNQPQHF; len: 15; d_gene: .; abundance: few; v_gene: TRBV18; j_gene: TRBJ1-5
CDR3nt: TGTGCCAGCTCGCGTCCGGGACAGGGACCCTACGAGCAGTACTTC; CDR3aa: CASSRPGQGPYEQYF; len: 15; d_gene: TRBD1; abundance: many; v_gene: TRBV18; j_gene: TRBJ2-7
CDR3nt: TGCAGCGTTGAAGATGCGGCAGGGGGCGACTATGGCTACACCTTC; CDR3aa: CSVEDAAGGDYGYTF; len: 15; d_gene: TRBD1; abundance: few; v_gene: TRBV29-1; j_gene: TRBJ1-2
CDR3nt: TGTGCCACCAGCAGGGGCGGACTATCCTTGGGGGAGCAGTACTTC; CDR3aa: CATSRGGLSLGEQYF; len: 15; d_gene: .; abundance: .; v_gene: TRBV15; j_gene: TRBJ2-7
CDR3nt: TGCAGTGCTAGAGATCGAGTCACCTCCTACGAGCAGTACTTC; CDR3aa: CSARDRVTSYEQYF; len: 14; d_gene: .; abundance: few; v_gene: TRBV20-1; j_gene: TRBJ2-7
CDR3nt: TGTGCCAGCAGCTTAGCGAAATCCGGGACGTATGGGTTCGAGCAGTACTTC; CDR3aa: CASSLAKSGTYGFEQYF; len: 17; d_gene: .; abundance: .; v_gene: TRBV7-9; j_gene: TRBJ2-7
CDR3nt: TGCGCCAGCAGCTTTCAGGGGGATCGGTCACCCCTCCACTTT; CDR3aa: CASSFQGDRSPLHF; len: 14; d_gene: TRBD1; abundance: few; v_gene: TRBV5-1; j_gene: TRBJ1-6